Listed here is a single T cell receptor beta chain. Its antigen is unidentified. Germline CDR1 SGHNT, CDR2 YENEEA. This CDR3 has 15 residues. Between the trimmed V and J ends, which lost 5 bases and 5 bases, there was a span of 18 bases. Libraries were prepared by immunoSEQ multiplex PCR; TCRdb keeps only in-frame clonotypes and omits some of them. This sample has 3,500 or so clones; 39% occur once, and the top ten carry 8% to 9%. This specimen comes from a study of T cells in localized non-small cell lung cancer. Overall study findings and caveats: Longer overall survival associated with higher blood T cell density; shorter survival with higher adjacent-lung clonality. Uninvolved adjacent lung showed the highest T cell clonality, exceeding tumor.

This material consisted of normal lung tissue next to the tumor, taken before any cancer treatment. The source is a woman between 40 and 69 years old with stage I lung adenocarcinoma. The V gene is TRBV11-3, the J gene TRBJ2-5, with D possibly being TRBD1 or TRBD2 (5 bases each). The CDR3 spells CASSPRPGPKETQYF. The CDR3 DNA reads TGTGCCAGCAGCCCCCGGCCGGGGCCCAAGGAGACCCAGTACTTC. The complete variable domain, with remaining parts taken from reference TRBV11-3 and TRBJ2-5, reads EAGVVQSPRYKIIEKKQPVAFWCNPISGHNTLYWYLQNLGQGPELLIRYENEEAVDDSQLPKDRFSAERLKGVDSTLKIQPAELGDSAVYLCASSPRPGPKETQYFGPGTRLLVL.